The 22 T cell receptor beta chains presented below share a single source sample, sequenced in a study of cytomegalovirus exposure and HLA in healthy donors. This PCR relied on a set of 60 Vbeta primers and 13 Jbeta primers. The protocol was immunoSEQ multiplex PCR, while the TCRdb copy is restricted to in-frame clones and leaves out a portion. Here the sample spans some 130,000 clones, about 63% being singletons. Sequencing was carried out using PBMCs. Receptor source: a young man in good health and CMV-seropositive.

The chain employs TRBV9 and TRBJ1-2; D possibly corresponds to TRBD1 (5 bases). Germline CDR1 reads SGDLS; CDR2 reads YYNGEE. The CDR3 is made up of 14 amino acids. V was cut by 0 bases and J by 5 bases, with 11 bases left in between. The CDR3, as DNA: TGTGCCAGCAGCGTAGAAGCAGGGCGGTATGGCTACACCTTC. Its protein is CASSVEAGRYGYTF.

This clone showed up just once. The chain combines TRBV5-1 with TRBJ2-5; 9 bases line up with TRBD1. The CDR3 length is 14 residues. CDR1 is SGHRS and CDR2 is YFSETQ in the germline V gene. Trimming took 4 bases from V and 5 from J; bases not matched to a gene: 6. The CDR3 here is CASSQGTGRETQYF. DNA of the CDR3: TGCGCCAGCAGCCAGGGGACAGGGCGGGAGACCCAGTACTTC.

With respect to this clone: Sequence at one end of the junction differs from germline and may be a read error. This sequence joins TRBV9 and TRBJ2-7; D gene uncertain. The CDR3 is 13 amino acids. Germline V lookup: CDR1 SGDLS, CDR2 YYNGEE. The CDR3 region is CASSVGSPATIVF. CDR3 in DNA: TGTGCCAGCAGCGTAGGATCTCCGGCCACTATAGTCTTC.

The chain employs TRBV5-4 and TRBJ2-2; D is possibly TRBD2 (5 bases). The germline V and J ends were trimmed by 0 bases and 3 bases, with 9 bases remaining between them. The CDR3 sequence is 15 residues long. Per germline, CDR1 SGHNT and CDR2 YYREEE (reference sequence). CDR3 DNA: TGTGCCAGCAGCTTGGGGTCTAGCCACACCGGGGAGCTGTTTTTT. It specifies CASSLGSSHTGELFF.

This clone showed up just a few times. The V call is TRBV4-3, the J call TRBJ1-4; 7 bases map to TRBD1. CDR3 length: 15 amino acids. From germline, CDR1 is LGHNA and CDR2 YSLEER. The V gene end was trimmed by 5 bases and the J gene end by 4 bases; junction bases not matched to a gene: 7. The CDR3 nucleotides read TGCGCCAGCAGCTTACGGGGGACAGTTAATGAAAAACTGTTTTTT. Amino acids: CASSLRGTVNEKLFF.

The rearrangement uses TRBV7-8 and TRBJ2-5; 14 bases line up with TRBD2. The J call could be wrong; TRBJ2-7 is a better fit for the DNA end. Germline values: CDR1 SGHVS, CDR2 FQNEAQ. This CDR3 has 16 residues. This CDR3 reads CASSRGLAGGWGEQYF. CDR3 DNA: TGTGCCAGCAGCCGCGGACTAGCGGGAGGATGGGGCGAGCAGTACTTC.

This chain uses TRBV18 with TRBJ1-2, with 11 positions matching TRBD1. J lost 7 bases, V lost 0 bases, and 4 bases had no gene match. Germline V gives CDR1 KGHSH, CDR2 LQKENI. This CDR3 is 15 amino acids long. This chain's CDR3 is CASSPPPGQGVGYTF. CDR3 coding DNA: TGTGCCAGCTCACCACCCCCGGGACAGGGGGTTGGCTACACCTTC.

The rearrangement links TRBV5-1 to TRBJ2-1; tentatively, D is TRBD1 (6 bases). CDR1 is SGHRS and CDR2 is YFSETQ in the germline V gene. The CDR3 spans 16 residues. V was trimmed by 3 bases and J by 0 bases, leaving 13 bases between them. The CDR3 DNA sequence: TGCGCCAGCAGCTCCTCGACAGGTAGCTCCTACAATGAGCAGTTCTTC. The encoded protein is CASSSSTGSSYNEQFF.

The J gene is TRBJ2-5, the V gene TRBV2; no firm D call. V lost 1 base and J 8 bases, leaving 8 bases between the germline ends. This CDR3 spans 12 amino acids. In germline, CDR1 is SNHLY, CDR2 FYNNEI. Here the CDR3 reads CASSEETFTQYF. CDR3 DNA: TGTGCCAGCAGTGAAGAGACATTTACCCAGTACTTC. The complete variable domain, with remaining parts taken from reference TRBV2 and TRBJ2-5, reads EPEVTQTPSHQVTQMGQEVILRCVPISNHLYFYWYRQILGQKVEFLVSFYNNEISEKSEIFDDQFSVERPDGSNFTLKIRSTKLEDSAMYFCASSEETFTQYFGPGTRLLVL.

This clone is a singleton in its sample. The chain combines TRBV7-3 with TRBJ2-7; 7 bases line up with TRBD1. Looked up from germline, CDR1 is SGHTA and CDR2 is FQGTGA. The CDR3 sequence is 16 residues long. Trimming at V came to 3 bases and at J to 3 bases, leaving 11 bases not matched to a gene. The DNA for the CDR3 is TGTGCCAGCAGCTTTGGGTCGCGGACAGGAAACTACGAGCAGTACTTC. It yields the protein CASSFGSRTGNYEQYF.

The gene calls are TRBV5-1 and TRBJ2-3; D is perhaps TRBD1 (5 bases). The CDR3 has 15 residues. Between the trimmed V and J ends, which lost 2 bases and 5 bases, there was a span of 15 bases. The germline CDR1 and CDR2 sequences are SGHRS and YFSETQ. The CDR3 protein is CASSFLGLRRDTQYF. The CDR3 nucleotides are TGCGCCAGCAGCTTTCTGGGGCTTCGTAGAGATACGCAGTATTTT.

The CDR3 DNA follows: TGTGCCAGCAGCTTAACCGGGACTAGCTGGAGCTCCTACAATGAGCAGTTCTTC. This gives the protein CASSLTGTSWSSYNEQFF. J is TRBJ2-1 and V is TRBV7-9; 9 nucleotides agree with TRBD2. CDR3 length: 18 amino acids. The V gene's germline CDR1 is SEHNR and CDR2 FQNEAQ (reference sequence). V was pared by 2 bases and J by 0 bases, with 8 bases of the junction left unmatched. Full variable domain (outside the CDR3, taken from reference TRBV7-9 and TRBJ2-1): DTGVSQNPRHKITKRGQNVTFRCDPISEHNRLYWYRQTLGQGPEFLTYFQNEAQLEKSRLLSDRFSAERPKGSFSTLEIQRTEQGDSAMYLCASSLTGTSWSSYNEQFFGPGTRLTVL.

This clone was recorded once. The genes are TRBV6-1 and TRBJ1-5, with 7 bases matching TRBD1. The CDR3 is made up of 14 amino acids. With 6 bases clipped from V and 7 bases from J, the junction kept 9 bases outside the gene matches. CDR1 and CDR2 from the germline V gene are MNHNS and SASEGT. The CDR3 DNA sequence: TGTGCCAGCAGCTCGACAGGGCCGGGCCAGCCCCAGCATTTT. This codes for CASSSTGPGQPQHF.

This CDR3 is CASSQGQGNTIYF. Written as DNA, the CDR3 is TGTGCCAGCAGCCAGGGACAGGGAAACACCATATATTTT. The V gene is TRBV5-5, the J gene TRBJ1-3; TRBD1 matches 7 bases. CDR1 SGHKS and CDR2 YYEKEE come from the germline V gene (reference sequence). V was pared by 4 bases and J by 4 bases, with 2 bases of the junction left unmatched. The CDR3 contains 13 residues.

The chain combines TRBV6-4 with TRBJ2-3; weak D call: TRBD2 (6 bases). In germline, CDR1 is MRHNA, CDR2 SNTAGT. The CDR3 spans 16 residues. Trimming took 3 bases from V and 3 from J, leaving 16 bases between them. The CDR3 bases are TGTGCCAGCAGTGAAGGGACTTTCACCAGGACAGATACGCAGTATTTT. This translates into CASSEGTFTRTDTQYF.

V usage is TRBV15 and J usage is TRBJ2-5, with TRBD1 matching over 10 bases. The V segment lost 5 bases and the J segment 3 bases; nucleotides outside the gene matches: 3. Germline values: CDR1 LNHNV, CDR2 YYDKDF (reference sequence). The CDR3 has 14 amino acids. CDR3 nucleotides: TGTGCCACCAGCGCCGGGACAGGGGAAGAGACCCAGTACTTC. Its protein product is CATSAGTGEETQYF.

The chain has TRBV6-5 and TRBJ2-7, with D tentatively TRBD2 (5 bases). This CDR3 comprises 13 residues. The V end lost 4 bases, the J end lost 6 bases, and 13 bases lay between the germline ends. The V gene's germline CDR1 is MNHEY and CDR2 SVGAGI. CDR3 sequence (DNA): TGTGCCAGCAGTTGGTCGAGGGCGGGCGAGCAGTACTTC. Translating it yields CASSWSRAGEQYF.

This CDR3 reads CASSSGKGAGGGELFF. The CDR3 nucleotides read TGCGCCAGCAGCTCCGGGAAGGGGGCGGGGGGCGGGGAGCTGTTTTTT. The V gene is TRBV4-1, the J gene TRBJ2-2; TRBD2 might be the D (8 bases). The V and J ends lost 5 bases and 7 bases respectively, with 20 bases between them. Germline V gene lookup returns CDR1 MGHRA and CDR2 YSYEKL. The CDR3 covers 16 residues.

This clone came up once. This chain uses TRBV2 with TRBJ2-5, with D possibly being TRBD1 (6 bases). Germline V gene lookup returns CDR1 SNHLY and CDR2 FYNNEI. The CDR3 contains 13 residues. The germline V and J ends were trimmed by 5 bases and 1 base, with 8 bases remaining between them. CDR3 nucleotides: TGTGCCAGCAGTCGGGACACCCAAGAGACCCAGTACTTC. This codes for CASSRDTQETQYF.

The rearrangement links TRBV11-3 to TRBJ2-2, with unresolved D. CDR1 and CDR2 from the germline V gene are SGHNT and YENEEA. Trimming took 5 bases from V and 6 from J, leaving 7 bases between them. This CDR3 has 12 amino acids. CDR3 region: CASSAPPGELFF. As DNA, the CDR3 is TGTGCCAGCAGCGCGCCCCCCGGGGAGCTGTTTTTT.

As regards this clone: One end of the junction is discordant with germline, which a read error may explain. The chain has TRBV7-9 and TRBJ1-2; D uncertain. This CDR3 is built from 12 residues. CDR1 and CDR2 (germline): SEHNR, FQNEAQ (reference sequence). CDR3 amino acids: CSSSPLSYGYTF. The CDR3 bases are TGTTCCAGCAGCCCGCTAAGCTATGGCTACACCTTC.

This clone was counted between two and nine times. The J gene is TRBJ2-5, the V gene TRBV7-9, with 7 bases matching TRBD1. Germline loops: CDR1 SEHNR, CDR2 FQNEAQ (reference sequence). The V segment lost 5 bases and the J segment 7 bases; nucleotides outside the gene matches: 13. CDR3 length: 15 residues. CDR3 sequence reads: CASSTEGAELMTQYF. The CDR3 DNA reads as TGTGCCAGCAGCACAGAGGGGGCGGAGCTGATGACCCAGTACTTC. Looking up the rest from reference TRBV7-9 and TRBJ2-5 gives the full variable domain: DTGVSQNPRHKITKRGQNVTFRCDPISEHNRLYWYRQTLGQGPEFLTYFQNEAQLEKSRLLSDRFSAERPKGSFSTLEIQRTEQGDSAMYLCASSTEGAELMTQYFGPGTRLLVL.